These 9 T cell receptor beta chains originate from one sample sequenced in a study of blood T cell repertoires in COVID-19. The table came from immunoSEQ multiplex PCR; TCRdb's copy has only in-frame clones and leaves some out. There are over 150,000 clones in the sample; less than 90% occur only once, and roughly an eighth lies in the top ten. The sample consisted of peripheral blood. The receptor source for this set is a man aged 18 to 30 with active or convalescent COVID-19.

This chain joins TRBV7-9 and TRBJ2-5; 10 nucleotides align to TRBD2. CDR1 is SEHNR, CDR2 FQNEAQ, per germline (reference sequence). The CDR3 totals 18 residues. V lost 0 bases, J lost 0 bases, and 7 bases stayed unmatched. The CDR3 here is CASSLALAGVRYQETQYF. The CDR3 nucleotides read TGTGCCAGCAGCTTAGCGCTAGCGGGGGTGAGGTACCAAGAGACCCAGTACTTC.

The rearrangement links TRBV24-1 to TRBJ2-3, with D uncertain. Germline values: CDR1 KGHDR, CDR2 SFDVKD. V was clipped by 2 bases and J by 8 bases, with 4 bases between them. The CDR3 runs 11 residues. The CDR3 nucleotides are TGTGCCACCAGTGATTCCGTTACGCAGTATTTT. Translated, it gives CATSDSVTQYF.

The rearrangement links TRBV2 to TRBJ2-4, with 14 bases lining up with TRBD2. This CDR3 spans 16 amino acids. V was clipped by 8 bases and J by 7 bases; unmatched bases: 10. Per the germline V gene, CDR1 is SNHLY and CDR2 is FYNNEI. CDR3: CASVLGLAGVWNIQYF. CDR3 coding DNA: TGTGCCAGCGTTCTGGGACTAGCGGGGGTTTGGAACATTCAGTACTTC. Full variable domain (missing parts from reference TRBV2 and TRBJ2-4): EPEVTQTPSHQVTQMGQEVILRCVPISNHLYFYWYRQILGQKVEFLVSFYNNEISEKSEIFDDQFSVERPDGSNFTLKIRSTKLEDSAMYFCASVLGLAGVWNIQYFGAGTRLSVL.

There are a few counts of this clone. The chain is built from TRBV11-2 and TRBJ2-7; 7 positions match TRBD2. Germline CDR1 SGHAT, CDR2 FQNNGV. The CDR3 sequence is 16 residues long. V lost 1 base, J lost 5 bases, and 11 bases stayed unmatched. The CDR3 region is CASSLAGGSISDEQYF. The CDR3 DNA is TGTGCCAGCAGCTTAGCTGGCGGGAGTATAAGCGACGAGCAGTACTTC.

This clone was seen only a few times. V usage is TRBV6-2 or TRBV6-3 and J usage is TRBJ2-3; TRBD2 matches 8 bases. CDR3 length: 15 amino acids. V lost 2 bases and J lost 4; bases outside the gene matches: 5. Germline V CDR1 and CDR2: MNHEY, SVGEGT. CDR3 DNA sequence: TGTGCCAGCAGTTACCGCGGGAGGCTGGCAGATACGCAGTATTTT. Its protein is CASSYRGRLADTQYF.

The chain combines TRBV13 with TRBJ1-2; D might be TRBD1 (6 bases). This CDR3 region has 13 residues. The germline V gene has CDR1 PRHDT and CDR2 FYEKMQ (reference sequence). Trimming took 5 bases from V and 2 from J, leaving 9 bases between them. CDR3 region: CASSHTGNYGYTF. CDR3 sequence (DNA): TGTGCCAGCAGCCATACAGGGAACTATGGCTACACCTTC.

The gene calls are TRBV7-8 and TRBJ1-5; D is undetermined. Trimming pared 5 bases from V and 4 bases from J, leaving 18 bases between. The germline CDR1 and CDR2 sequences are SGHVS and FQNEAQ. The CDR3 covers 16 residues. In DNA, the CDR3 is TGTGCCAGCAGCGCCGTAGTCGGGGTTGGAAATCAGCCCCAGCATTTT. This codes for CASSAVVGVGNQPQHF.

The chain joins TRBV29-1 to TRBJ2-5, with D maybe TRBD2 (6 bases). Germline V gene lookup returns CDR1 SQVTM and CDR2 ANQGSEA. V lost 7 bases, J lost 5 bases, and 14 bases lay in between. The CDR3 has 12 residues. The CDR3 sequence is CSASLRGETQYF. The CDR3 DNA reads TGCAGCGCCTCCCTACGGGGGGAGACCCAGTACTTC.

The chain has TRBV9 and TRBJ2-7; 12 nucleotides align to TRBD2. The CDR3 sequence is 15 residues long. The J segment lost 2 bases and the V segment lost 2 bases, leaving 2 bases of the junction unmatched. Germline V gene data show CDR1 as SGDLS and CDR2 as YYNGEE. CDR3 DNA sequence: TGTGCCAGCAGCGTCGGGACTAGCGGGCCCTACGAGCAGTACTTC. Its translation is CASSVGTSGPYEQYF.